The clone carrying this TCR beta chain turned up a few times. Antigen: not known. This sample is part of a study of chemoradiotherapy in HPV16-positive cancers. Study-level points and caveats: HPV-specific T cells were functionally defined from only a couple of HPV16-positive patients.

The data were produced by immunoSEQ multiplex PCR, yet TCRdb's version contains in-frame clones alone and is incomplete. The sample gives over 15,000 clones, about four fifths of which show up once; 3.7% is in the top ten. The starting material was blood, obtained from a patient who underwent chemoradiotherapy. This clonotype was sampled from a human donor with HPV-associated anogenital cancer.

The CDR3 region is CASGWKGANEKLFF. The CDR3, as DNA: TGTGCCAGCGGGTGGAAAGGGGCTAATGAAAAACTGTTTTTT. V is TRBV7-9 and J is TRBJ1-4; maybe TRBD1 (5 bases). The CDR3 spans 14 residues. Germline values: CDR1 SEHNR, CDR2 FQNEAQ (reference sequence). The V end lost 8 bases, the J end lost 3 bases, and 13 bases lay between the germline ends.